This T cell receptor (beta chain) was found in a study of blood T cell repertoires in COVID-19. Whole-study context: PBMCs, B-cell-depleted T cells, or T cells provided the cDNA or gDNA that made up the material.

Assay used: immunoSEQ multiplex PCR; TCRdb lists only in-frame clones, some missing. Here the sample spans hundreds of thousands of clones, around four fifths being singletons. The V and J ends lost 6 bases and 10 bases, in that order; junction bases with no gene match: 9. This CDR3 region has 14 residues. Germline V lookup: CDR1 MDHEN, CDR2 SYDVKM. Only one count was recorded for this clone. Sample: peripheral blood. This clonotype was obtained from a woman aged 80 or over with active or convalescent COVID-19. This chain connects TRBV28 to TRBJ2-1, with 10 bases fitting TRBD2. In DNA, the CDR3 is TGTGCCAGCAGAGCAGCGGGGGGGTCAGAAGAGCAGTTCTTC. This encodes CASRAAGGSEEQFF.